Below, 5 T cell receptor beta chains from the same sample are listed, as sequenced in a study of cytomegalovirus exposure and HLA in healthy donors (dated by TCRdb to about 2017). Library creation used the immunoSEQ multiplex PCR assay. A mixture of 60 forward primers for TCR Vbeta segments and 13 reverse primers for TCR Jbeta segments was used in the multiplex PCR. In TCRdb, the immuneACCESS table is reduced to in-frame sequences with V and J assigned. These tables do not hold every clone; where another copy was compared, an unresolved V gene accounts for under half, and the others remain unexplained. The sample has approximately 120,000 clones on record, under 85% of them singletons. 13% of the sample comes from the top ten. Input material: PBMCs. The receptors shown here come from a woman aged 35 to 49 in good health and CMV-seropositive.

The chain employs TRBV5-1 and TRBJ2-1; TRBD2 matches 9 bases. Germline V lookup: CDR1 SGHRS, CDR2 YFSETQ. The CDR3 runs 14 residues. Germline trimming cut 4 bases from V and 5 bases from J; bases unmatched to any gene: 4. CDR3 residues: CASSKGTSNNEQFF. For the CDR3, the DNA is TGCGCCAGCAGCAAGGGGACTAGCAACAATGAGCAGTTCTTC.

This chain uses TRBV2 with TRBJ1-2, with D perhaps TRBD1 (5 bases). The CDR3 spans 13 residues. Germline CDR1 and CDR2: SNHLY and FYNNEI. Trimming cost V 6 bases and J 6 bases, with 14 bases left between them. Here the CDR3 reads CASRDDSNHGYTF. In DNA, the CDR3 is TGTGCCAGCAGGGATGACAGTAATCATGGCTACACCTTC.

The chain has TRBV11-2 and TRBJ2-1; 9 bases are shared with TRBD1. J was trimmed by 8 bases and V by 4 bases; bases with no gene match: 12. This CDR3 region has 16 residues. From germline, CDR1 is SGHAT and CDR2 FQNNGV. The CDR3 DNA reads as TGTGCCAGCAGCTCGTCTAGCGGACAGGGGAGCCATGAGCAGTTCTTC. Protein: CASSSSSGQGSHEQFF.

V usage is TRBV5-1 and J usage is TRBJ1-1, with 12 bases matching TRBD1. This CDR3 has 15 residues. Germline CDR1 and CDR2: SGHRS and YFSETQ. V lost 4 bases and J lost 7; bases outside the gene matches: 8. Written as DNA, the CDR3 is TGCGCCAGCAGCCCCGGGACAGGGGGCGTGGGTGAAGCTTTCTTT. Protein sequence: CASSPGTGGVGEAFF.

CDR3 region: CASSRAGTASYEQYF. CDR3 in DNA: TGTGCCAGTAGCCGGGCGGGGACAGCCTCCTACGAGCAGTACTTC. This chain connects TRBV19 to TRBJ2-7; a weak D match, TRBD1 (7 bases). This CDR3 region has 15 residues. Germline V lookup: CDR1 LNHDA, CDR2 SQIVND (reference sequence). V was trimmed by 6 bases and J by 0 bases, leaving 15 bases between them.